This section outlines one T cell receptor beta chain sequence together with its context. Its antigen is unknown. The method was immunoSEQ multiplex PCR; TCRdb's version includes in-frame clones alone and lacks a portion of them. The sample has 25,000 to 30,000 clones; over 60% are singletons. Unexposed donor CD4+ T cells date from about 2011-2018, before the COVID-19 pandemic. Isolation of CD4+ T cells took place after about 9 days in culture. This entry is derived from a study of CD4 T cells in relation to SARS-CoV-2 and coronaviruses. Study as a whole: TCR beta CDR3s were sequenced after roughly ten-day antigen culture of PBMCs. Negative control cultures got HIV-1 Nef peptides or no peptide.

The germline V and J ends were trimmed by 1 base and 5 bases, with 9 bases remaining between them. Germline loops: CDR1 SGHDT, CDR2 YYEEEE. The CDR3 is made up of 14 amino acids. Notes on the study in general: Approximately 65% of donors had memory CD4+ clonotypes crossrecognizing SARS-CoV-2 and common cold coronavirus spike.

The chain is built from TRBV5-6 and TRBJ2-2; the D is unclear. The sample consisted of CD4+ T cells from PBMCs, cultured in vitro. The clonotype originates from a human donor in good health. CDR3 region: CASSLFMETGELFF. Here the CDR3 DNA reads TGTGCCAGCAGCTTGTTTATGGAGACCGGGGAGCTGTTTTTT. Supplemented by reference TRBV5-6 and TRBJ2-2, the full variable domain reads DAGVTQSPTHLIKTRGQQVTLRCSPKSGHDTVSWYQQALGQGPQFIFQYYEEEERQRGNFPDRFSGHQFPNYSSELNVNALLLGDSALYLCASSLFMETGELFFGEGSRLTVL.